Here is one T cell receptor beta chain with its context. Antigen: not known. TCRdb used MiXCR to reprocess the reads, holding one entry per CDR3 protein. The profile shows around 750,000 distinct CDR3 sequences, 32% of them singletons. Looked up from germline, CDR1 is MNHNS and CDR2 is SASEGT. The CDR3 runs 17 residues. V was clipped by 4 bases and J by 1 base; unmatched bases: 7. These data originate in a study of T cell repertoires in cytomegalovirus infection. This clonotype was sampled from a human donor in good health (CMV status not recorded). Some clones in this sample may be carry-over from other donors' samples. The input for sequencing was cultured CD8+ T cells from PBMCs, taken from culture after CMV antigen stimulation. This chain uses TRBV6-1 with TRBJ2-2; 9 bases align to TRBD1. The chain's CDR3 is CASSATGTGLNTGELFF. The CDR3 coding sequence is TGTGCCAGCAGTGCTACCGGGACAGGGTTGAACACCGGGGAGCTGTTTTTT.